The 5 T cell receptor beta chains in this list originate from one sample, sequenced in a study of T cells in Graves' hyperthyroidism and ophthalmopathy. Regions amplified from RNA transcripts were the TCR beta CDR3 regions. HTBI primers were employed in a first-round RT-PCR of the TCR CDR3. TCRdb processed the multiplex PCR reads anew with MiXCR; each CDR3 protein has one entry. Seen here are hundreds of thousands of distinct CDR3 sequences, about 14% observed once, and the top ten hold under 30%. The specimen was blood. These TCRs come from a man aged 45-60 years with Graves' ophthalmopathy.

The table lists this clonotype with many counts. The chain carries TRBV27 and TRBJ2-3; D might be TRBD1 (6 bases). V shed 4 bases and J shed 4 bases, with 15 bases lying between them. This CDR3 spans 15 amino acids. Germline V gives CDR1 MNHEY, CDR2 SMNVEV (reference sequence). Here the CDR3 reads CASSSAIQGSDTQYF. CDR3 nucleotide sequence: TGTGCCAGCAGTTCCGCAATACAGGGATCAGATACGCAGTATTTT.

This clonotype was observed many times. The CDR3 reads CASRTPPSGPPQETQYF. CDR3 DNA sequence: TGTGCCAGCAGGACCCCTCCTAGCGGACCGCCCCAAGAGACCCAGTACTTC. The chain combines TRBV2 with TRBJ2-5; 7 nucleotides line up with TRBD2. The junction had 14 bases not matched to a gene; V was cut back by 6 bases and J by 1 base. Germline CDR1 SNHLY, CDR2 FYNNEI. The CDR3 contains 17 residues.

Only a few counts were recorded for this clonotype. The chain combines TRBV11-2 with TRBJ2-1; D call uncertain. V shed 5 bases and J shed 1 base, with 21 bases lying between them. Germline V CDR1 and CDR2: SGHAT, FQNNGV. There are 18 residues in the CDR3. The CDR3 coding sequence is TGTGCCAGCAGCGTGCGAGAACCCGGGCCTCTTTCCTACAATGAGCAGTTCTTC. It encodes CASSVREPGPLSYNEQFF.

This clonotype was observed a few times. The CDR3 protein is CSGQMGNYGYTF. The CDR3 DNA is TGCAGTGGCCAGATGGGCAACTATGGCTACACCTTC. V is TRBV20-1 and J is TRBJ1-2; D is unresolved. The V gene's germline CDR1 is DFQATT and CDR2 SNEGSKA (reference sequence). Trimming took 7 bases from V and 2 from J, leaving 11 bases between them. The CDR3 covers 12 residues.

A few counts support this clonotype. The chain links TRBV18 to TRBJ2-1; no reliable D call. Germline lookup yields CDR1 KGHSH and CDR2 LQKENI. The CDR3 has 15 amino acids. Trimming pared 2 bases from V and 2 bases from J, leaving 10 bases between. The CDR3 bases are TGTGCCAGCTCACCAGGGATGGGGACCTACAATGAGCAGTTCTTC. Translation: CASSPGMGTYNEQFF.